This record looks at one T cell receptor beta chain sequence and its context. What it recognizes is unknown. Trimming took 8 bases from V and 6 from J; bases not matched to a gene: 11. The CDR3 extends over 14 amino acids. From germline, CDR1 is WNHNN and CDR2 SYGVQD (reference sequence). The sample originates from a study of T cells in narcolepsy. Study conclusions and caveats: No autoreactive T cell clone sequences appeared in some memory CD4+ repertoires. Autoreactive HCRT-specific and TRIB2-specific clonotypes were marked in same-patient CSF-versus-blood CD4+ comparisons. Blood of same and different patients, but not healthy controls, reportedly held recurring autoreactive clonotypes.

The method was immunoSEQ multiplex PCR; TCRdb's version includes in-frame clones alone and lacks a portion of them. This sample yields roughly 20,000 clones, of which 70% to 90% are seen a single time; 0.72% belongs to the top ten. This TCR was sampled from a human donor in good health. The rearrangement joins TRBV10-1 to TRBJ1-1, with 8 bases aligning to TRBD1. Source material: memory (CD45RA-) CD4+ T cells from blood. CDR3 region: CASSRDRLLAEAFF. The CDR3 DNA is TGCGCCAGCTCCCGGGACAGGCTTCTCGCTGAAGCTTTCTTT.